This TCR beta chain is from a study of control samples from healthy donors and cancer patients. The method was immunoSEQ multiplex PCR; TCRdb's version includes in-frame clones alone and lacks a portion of them. This sample has 130,000 or so clones, with more than 75% found just once. The CDR3 is 13 amino acids. Trimming took off 5 bases at V and 1 base at J, with 8 bases between the two ends. Per germline, CDR1 MNHEY and CDR2 SMNVEV (reference sequence). This clonotype was obtained from a man aged 30 to 45 in good health. The specimen sequenced was blood. The chain couples TRBV27 to TRBJ1-1; no firm D call. CDR3 DNA: TGTGCCAGCAGTCCCCGCTCGAACACTGAAGCTTTCTTT. Residues: CASSPRSNTEAFF.